This entry lists 22 T cell receptor beta chains sequenced from one sample in a study of post-analysis software for immune sequencing data (dated by TCRdb to about 2015). The library was produced with PCR. This sample was sequenced with an Illumina HiSeq 2500. Unique molecular identifiers were incorporated into TCR beta cDNA libraries to reduce PCR and sequencing biases. TCRdb reanalyzed the raw reads on its own, using fastp at Q25 for trimming and MiXCR for clone calling, and kept in-frame beta chains. Every CDR3 protein is listed once, alongside the most common genes and DNA of its rows. Within this sample are hundreds of thousands of distinct CDR3 sequences, with 55% to 70% of them counted one time only. Approximately 10% of the sample lies in the top ten. Summary of the overall study and its limitations: A handful of TRBV segments, including TRBV5-6, TRBV5-1 and TRBV20-1, were significantly more frequent in patients than controls.

Their target antigens are unknown. Specimen: blood. The receptors come from a girl aged 2 to 10 with multiple sclerosis.

This clonotype turned up a few times. The chain uses TRBV4-3 and TRBJ2-1; 8 nucleotides agree with TRBD1. CDR1 is LGHNA and CDR2 is YSLEER in the germline V gene. Trimming at V came to 4 bases and at J to 4 bases, leaving 6 bases not matched to a gene. This CDR3 has 15 amino acids. CDR3 sequence: CASSRDRLTYNEQFF. CDR3 DNA sequence: TGCGCCAGCAGCCGGGACAGGCTGACTTACAATGAGCAGTTCTTC.

The chain carries TRBV20-1 and TRBJ2-1; possibly TRBD2 for D (6 bases). This CDR3 has 14 amino acids. Per the germline V gene, CDR1 is DFQATT and CDR2 is SNEGSKA (reference sequence). The ends were cut back, 2 bases at V and 6 bases at J, with 14 bases in the middle. Here the CDR3 reads CSARTSGGPNEQFF. As DNA, the CDR3 is TGCAGTGCTAGAACCTCCGGGGGACCCAATGAGCAGTTCTTC.

On this clonotype: The junction differs from germline at one of its ends, possibly a read error. The chain joins TRBV10-3 to TRBJ2-3; D might be TRBD2 (6 bases). The germline CDR1 and CDR2 sequences are ENHRY and SYGVKD. The CDR3 is made up of 13 amino acids. The CDR3, as DNA: TGTGCCATCAGTTCACTAGCACCAGATACGCGGTATTTT. It translates to CAISSLAPDTRYF.

The V call is TRBV20-1, the J call TRBJ2-5; D uncertain. CDR3 length: 16 amino acids. Trimming cost V 5 bases and J 4 bases, with 23 bases left between them. Germline loops: CDR1 DFQATT, CDR2 SNEGSKA (reference sequence). Here the CDR3 reads CSALLGPGGSGETQYF. In DNA form, the CDR3 reads TGCAGTGCTCTCCTCGGGCCTGGTGGGTCCGGAGAGACCCAGTACTTC.

The chain recombines TRBV6-5 with TRBJ1-2, with 7 bases lining up with TRBD1. The ends lost 6 bases at V and 6 bases at J; junction bases unmatched: 4. CDR3 size: 12 residues. The germline CDR1 and CDR2 sequences are MNHEY and SVGAGI. This CDR3 is CASSPTGNGYTF. The CDR3, as DNA: TGTGCCAGCAGCCCGACAGGGAATGGCTACACCTTC.

The genes are TRBV20-1 and TRBJ2-3; the match to TRBD1 covers 8 bases. CDR3 length: 15 residues. With V trimmed by 5 bases and J by 6 bases, 13 bases remained unmatched. Per the germline V gene, CDR1 is DFQATT and CDR2 is SNEGSKA (reference sequence). The CDR3 sequence: CSASRQGLIADTQYF. The CDR3, as DNA: TGCAGTGCTTCCCGACAGGGGCTAATCGCCGATACGCAGTATTTT.

This clonotype was counted a few times. The J gene is TRBJ2-1, the V gene TRBV6-6; the D gene is possibly TRBD1 (5 bases). V lost 7 bases to trimming and J lost 0 bases, with 13 bases between them. The CDR3 extends over 15 amino acids. Germline CDR1 reads MNHNY; CDR2 reads SVGAGI (reference sequence). For the CDR3, the DNA is TGTGCCAGCAACAACAGGCGAAGCTCCTACAATGAGCAGTTCTTC. Translated, it gives CASNNRRSSYNEQFF.

The rearrangement joins TRBV20-1 to TRBJ2-7; weak D call: TRBD1 (6 bases). The CDR3 sequence is 14 residues long. Trimming shortened V by 0 bases and J by 0 bases, and 9 bases separated the two germline ends. The V gene's germline CDR1 is DFQATT and CDR2 SNEGSKA (reference sequence). CDR3 residues: CSAREGQSSYEQYF. CDR3 nucleotides: TGCAGTGCTAGAGAAGGACAGAGCTCCTACGAGCAGTACTTC.

The chain uses TRBV21-1 and TRBJ1-1; the DNA was not used to check the table's D call, TRBD1. TRBV21-1 represents a pseudogene. This CDR3 is built from 16 residues. For the CDR3, the DNA is TGTGCCAGCACCTCTAAAGGTCCAGGGGCGAGCACTGAAGCTTTCTTT. Its translation is CASTSKGPGASTEAFF.

This clonotype was observed a handful of times. At one end, the junction sequence differs from germline, possibly due to a read error. This chain connects TRBV29-1 to TRBJ1-2; TRBD1 is a possible D gene (5 bases). CDR3 length: 12 residues. CDR1 and CDR2 (germline): SQVTM, ANQGSEA. Here the CDR3 DNA reads TGCAGCCTGAGACAGTCGGACTATGGTTACACCTTC. Translating it yields CSLRQSDYGYTF.

The gene calls are TRBV29-1 and TRBJ2-3; TRBD1 matches 10 bases. The CDR3 has 15 residues. The germline gives CDR1 SQVTM, CDR2 ANQGSEA. J was trimmed by 5 bases and V by 6 bases; bases with no gene match: 11. The CDR3 spells CSVASPGTGVDTQYF. Written as DNA, the CDR3 is TGCAGCGTGGCCAGTCCCGGGACAGGGGTAGATACGCAGTATTTT.

The chain links TRBV10-3 to TRBJ1-1; 7 nucleotides match TRBD1. J was trimmed by 1 base and V by 7 bases; bases with no gene match: 18. The CDR3 covers 18 residues. Germline V gives CDR1 ENHRY, CDR2 SYGVKD. The CDR3: CAIISGLGRGTTNTEAFF. CDR3 in DNA: TGTGCCATCATTTCGGGGTTGGGCAGGGGGACGACGAACACTGAAGCTTTCTTT.

This chain connects TRBV10-1 to TRBJ2-3; 8 positions agree with TRBD1. This CDR3 contains 18 residues. CDR1 and CDR2 (germline): WNHNN, SYGVQD (reference sequence). The J segment lost 1 base and the V segment lost 0 bases, leaving 9 bases of the junction unmatched. The CDR3 DNA reads TGCGCCAGCAGTGAGTCTGTAGGACAGGGTTGGGGCACAGATACGCAGTATTTT. It specifies CASSESVGQGWGTDTQYF.

The chain has TRBV9 and TRBJ2-3; unclear D gene. Trimming removed 2 bases at V and 2 bases at J, with 12 bases between. There are 15 residues in the CDR3. Germline CDR1 is SGDLS and CDR2 is YYNGEE. The CDR3 DNA is TGTGCCAGCAGCGTTTCGGGCCTAGTCACAGATACGCAGTATTTT. Translating it yields CASSVSGLVTDTQYF.

The genes are TRBV20-1 and TRBJ2-5; 12 bases fit TRBD2. The CDR3 is 16 residues long. The ends lost 3 bases at V and 6 bases at J; junction bases unmatched: 11. Germline V gives CDR1 DFQATT, CDR2 SNEGSKA (reference sequence). CDR3 in amino acids: CSARRLAGDWKQTQYF. The CDR3 DNA reads as TGCAGTGCTAGGCGACTAGCGGGAGACTGGAAGCAGACCCAGTACTTC.

The chain is built from TRBV5-1 and TRBJ2-7; TRBD2 agrees at 8 bases. The CDR3 runs 15 residues. The J segment lost 2 bases and the V segment lost 9 bases, leaving 13 bases of the junction unmatched. Per germline, CDR1 SGHRS and CDR2 YFSETQ. The CDR3 sequence: CATRPHSGTAYEQYF. In nucleotides, the CDR3 is TGCGCCACCCGTCCTCATAGCGGGACGGCCTACGAGCAGTACTTC.

The rearrangement joins TRBV10-3 to TRBJ1-2; unclear D gene. The CDR3 runs 16 residues. Trimming left V 2 bases short and J 1 base short, with 14 bases between. The V gene's germline CDR1 is ENHRY and CDR2 SYGVKD. CDR3 coding DNA: TGTGCCATCAGTGAGGTCCGGTCGAAGGTTAACTATGGCTACACCTTC. Residues: CAISEVRSKVNYGYTF.

The chain carries TRBV7-9 and TRBJ2-3; 7 bases align to TRBD1. Germline lookup yields CDR1 SEHNR and CDR2 FQNEAQ (reference sequence). The CDR3 loop spans 14 amino acids. Germline trimming cut 5 bases from V and 2 bases from J; bases unmatched to any gene: 4. The CDR3 here is CASSRDSYTDTQYF. The CDR3 DNA follows: TGTGCCAGCAGCCGGGACAGCTACACAGATACGCAGTATTTT. Supplemented by reference TRBV7-9 and TRBJ2-3, the full variable domain reads DTGVSQNPRHKITKRGQNVTFRCDPISEHNRLYWYRQTLGQGPEFLTYFQNEAQLEKSRLLSDRFSAERPKGSFSTLEIQRTEQGDSAMYLCASSRDSYTDTQYFGPGTRLTVL.

As DNA, the CDR3 is TGTGCCAGCAGCTTATCACTAACTAGCACAGATACGCAGTATTTT. Encoded protein: CASSLSLTSTDTQYF. V usage is TRBV7-2 and J usage is TRBJ2-3; D not certain. CDR3 length: 15 residues. In germline, CDR1 is SGHTA, CDR2 FQGNSA. Between the trimmed V and J ends, which lost 2 bases and 0 bases, there was a span of 9 bases.

The chain has TRBV5-1 and TRBJ2-1; D unclear. The CDR3 runs 15 residues. V lost 3 bases and J 5 bases, leaving 15 bases between the germline ends. Germline V gives CDR1 SGHRS, CDR2 YFSETQ. This CDR3 reads CASSSAPQPDNEQFF. CDR3 bases: TGCGCCAGCAGCTCGGCCCCTCAACCCGACAATGAGCAGTTCTTC.

J is TRBJ2-7 and V is TRBV29-1; D could derive from TRBD1 or TRBD2 (6 bases each). With 6 bases removed from V and 2 bases from J, the gap between germline ends came to 17 bases. Germline CDR1 and CDR2: SQVTM and ANQGSEA. This CDR3 spans 14 amino acids. The CDR3 is CSVNGGRNTYEQYF. The CDR3 DNA follows: TGCAGCGTAAATGGGGGGCGCAATACCTACGAGCAGTACTTC.

The V call is TRBV20-1, the J call TRBJ2-2; 12 bases fit TRBD2. This CDR3 region has 14 residues. Trimming cost V 6 bases and J 6 bases; bases outside gene matches: 5. Germline V gene sequence: CDR1 DFQATT, CDR2 SNEGSKA (reference sequence). CDR3 coding DNA: TGCAGTGCCTTGACTAGCGGGAGCGCCGGGGAGCTGTTTTTT. Residues: CSALTSGSAGELFF.